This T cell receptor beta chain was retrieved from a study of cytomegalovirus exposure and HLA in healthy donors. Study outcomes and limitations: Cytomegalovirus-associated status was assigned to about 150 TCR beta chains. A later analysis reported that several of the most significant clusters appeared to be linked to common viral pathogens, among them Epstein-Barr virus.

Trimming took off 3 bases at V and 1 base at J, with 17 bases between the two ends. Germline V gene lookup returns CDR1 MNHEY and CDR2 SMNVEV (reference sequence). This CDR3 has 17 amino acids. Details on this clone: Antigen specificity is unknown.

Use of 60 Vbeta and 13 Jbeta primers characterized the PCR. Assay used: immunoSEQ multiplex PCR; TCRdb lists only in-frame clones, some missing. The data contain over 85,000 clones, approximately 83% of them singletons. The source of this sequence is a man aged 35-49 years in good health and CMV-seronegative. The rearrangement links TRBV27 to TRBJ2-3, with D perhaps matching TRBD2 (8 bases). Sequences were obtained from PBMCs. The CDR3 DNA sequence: TGTGCCAGCAGTTTCCGTAGGGGGCGGGGGGGCACAGATACGCAGTATTTT. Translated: CASSFRRGRGGTDTQYF.